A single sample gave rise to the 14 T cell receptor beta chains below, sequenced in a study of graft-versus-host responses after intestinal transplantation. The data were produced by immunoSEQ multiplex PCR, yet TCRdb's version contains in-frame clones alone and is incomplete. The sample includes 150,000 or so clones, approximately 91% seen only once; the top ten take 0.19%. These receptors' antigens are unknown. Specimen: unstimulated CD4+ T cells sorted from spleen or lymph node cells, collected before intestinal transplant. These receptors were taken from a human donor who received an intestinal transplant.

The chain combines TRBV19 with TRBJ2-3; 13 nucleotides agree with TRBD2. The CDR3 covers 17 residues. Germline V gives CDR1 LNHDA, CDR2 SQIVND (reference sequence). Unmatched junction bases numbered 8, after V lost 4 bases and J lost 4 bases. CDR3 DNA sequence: TGTGCCAGTAGTAGGGAACTAGCGGGAGGGGGTTCAGATACGCAGTATTTT. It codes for CASSRELAGGGSDTQYF.

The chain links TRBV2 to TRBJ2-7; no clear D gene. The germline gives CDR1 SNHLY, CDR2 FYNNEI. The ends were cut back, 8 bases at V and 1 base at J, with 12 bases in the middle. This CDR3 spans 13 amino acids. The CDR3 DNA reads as TGTGCCAGCTTTGACGGCACATCCTACGAGCAGTACTTC. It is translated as CASFDGTSYEQYF. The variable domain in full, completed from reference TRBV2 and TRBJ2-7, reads EPEVTQTPSHQVTQMGQEVILRCVPISNHLYFYWYRQILGQKVEFLVSFYNNEISEKSEIFDDQFSVERPDGSNFTLKIRSTKLEDSAMYFCASFDGTSYEQYFGPGTRLTVT.

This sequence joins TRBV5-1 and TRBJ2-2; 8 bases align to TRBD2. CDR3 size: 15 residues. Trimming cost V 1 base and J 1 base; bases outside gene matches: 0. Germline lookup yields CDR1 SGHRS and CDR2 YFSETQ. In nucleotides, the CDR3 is TGCGCCAGCAGCTTGACTAGCGGGAACACCGGGGAGCTGTTTTTT. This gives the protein CASSLTSGNTGELFF.

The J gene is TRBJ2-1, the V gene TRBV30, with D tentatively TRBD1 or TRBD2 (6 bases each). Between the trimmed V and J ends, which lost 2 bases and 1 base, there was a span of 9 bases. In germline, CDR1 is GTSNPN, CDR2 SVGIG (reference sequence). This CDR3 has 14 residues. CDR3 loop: CAWSRGPSYNEQFF. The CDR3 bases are TGTGCCTGGAGTCGGGGGCCGTCCTACAATGAGCAGTTCTTC. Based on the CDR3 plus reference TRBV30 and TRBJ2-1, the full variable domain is SQTIHQWPATLVQPVGSPLSLECTVEGTSNPNLYWYRQAAGRGLQLLFYSVGIGQISSEVPQNLSASRPQDRQFILSSKKLLLSDSGFYLCAWSRGPSYNEQFFGPGTRLTVL.

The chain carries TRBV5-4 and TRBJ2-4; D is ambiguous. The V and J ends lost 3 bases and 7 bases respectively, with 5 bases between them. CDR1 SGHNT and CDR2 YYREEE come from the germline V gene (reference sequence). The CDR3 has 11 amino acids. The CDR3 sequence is CASSSDNIQYF. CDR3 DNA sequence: TGTGCCAGCAGCTCGGATAACATTCAGTACTTC.

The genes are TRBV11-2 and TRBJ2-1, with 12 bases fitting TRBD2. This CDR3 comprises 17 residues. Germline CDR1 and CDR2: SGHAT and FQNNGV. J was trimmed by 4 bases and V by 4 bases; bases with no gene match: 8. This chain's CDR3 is CASSWTSGNLEYNEQFF. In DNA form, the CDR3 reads TGTGCCAGCAGCTGGACTAGCGGGAATCTTGAGTACAATGAGCAGTTCTTC.

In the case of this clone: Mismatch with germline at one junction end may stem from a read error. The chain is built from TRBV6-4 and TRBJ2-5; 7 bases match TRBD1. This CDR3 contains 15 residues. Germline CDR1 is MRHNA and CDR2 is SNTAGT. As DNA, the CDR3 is TGTACCAGTAGGGAGACAGGGTCCCAAGAAGAGACCCAGTACTTC. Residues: CTSRETGSQEETQYF.

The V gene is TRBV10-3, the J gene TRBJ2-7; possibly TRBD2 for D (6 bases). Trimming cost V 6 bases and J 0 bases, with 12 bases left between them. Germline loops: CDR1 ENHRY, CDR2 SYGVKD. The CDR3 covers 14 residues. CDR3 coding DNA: TGTGCCATCAGAGTCGGAGGGAGCTCCTACGAGCAGTACTTC. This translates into CAIRVGGSSYEQYF.

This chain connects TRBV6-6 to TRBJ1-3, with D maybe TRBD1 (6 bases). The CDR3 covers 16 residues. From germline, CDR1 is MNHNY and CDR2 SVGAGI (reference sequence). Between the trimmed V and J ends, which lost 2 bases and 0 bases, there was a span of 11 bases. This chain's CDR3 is CASSYGSGDSGNTIYF. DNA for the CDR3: TGTGCCAGCAGTTACGGGTCAGGGGACTCTGGAAACACCATATATTTT.

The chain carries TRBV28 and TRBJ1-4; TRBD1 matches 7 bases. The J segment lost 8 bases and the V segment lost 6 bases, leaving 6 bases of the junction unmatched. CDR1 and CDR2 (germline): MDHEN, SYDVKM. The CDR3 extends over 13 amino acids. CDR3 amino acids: CASRRGPGEKLFF. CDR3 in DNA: TGTGCCAGCAGAAGGGGGCCTGGGGAAAAACTGTTTTTT.

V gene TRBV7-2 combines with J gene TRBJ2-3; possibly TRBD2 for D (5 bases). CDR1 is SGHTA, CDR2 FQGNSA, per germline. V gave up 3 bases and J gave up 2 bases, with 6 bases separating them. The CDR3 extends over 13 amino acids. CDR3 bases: TGTGCCAGCAGCTTGGACTTCACAGATACGCAGTATTTT. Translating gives CASSLDFTDTQYF.

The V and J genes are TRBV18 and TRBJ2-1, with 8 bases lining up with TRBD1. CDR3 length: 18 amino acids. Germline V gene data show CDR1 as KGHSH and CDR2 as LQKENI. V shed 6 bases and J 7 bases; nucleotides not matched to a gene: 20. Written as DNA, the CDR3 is TGTGCCAGCTCGTCGACTGGACCCGGGACAGGCGAGGGGAATGAGCAGTTCTTC. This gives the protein CASSSTGPGTGEGNEQFF.

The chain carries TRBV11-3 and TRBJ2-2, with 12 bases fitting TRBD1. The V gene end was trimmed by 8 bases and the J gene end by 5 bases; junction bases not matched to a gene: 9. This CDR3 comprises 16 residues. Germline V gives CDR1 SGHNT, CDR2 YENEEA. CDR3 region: CASSRPGQGATGELFF. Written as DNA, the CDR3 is TGTGCCAGCTCCCGACCGGGACAGGGGGCGACCGGGGAGCTGTTTTTT.

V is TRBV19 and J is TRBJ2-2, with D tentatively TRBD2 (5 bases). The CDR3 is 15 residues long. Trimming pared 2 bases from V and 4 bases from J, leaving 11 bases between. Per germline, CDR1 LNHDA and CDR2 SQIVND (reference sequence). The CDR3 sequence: CASSIRGRATGELFF. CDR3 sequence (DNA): TGTGCCAGTAGTATACGGGGTAGAGCCACCGGGGAGCTGTTTTTT. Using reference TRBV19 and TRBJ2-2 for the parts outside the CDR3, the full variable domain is DGGITQSPKYLFRKEGQNVTLSCEQNLNHDAMYWYRQDPGQGLRLIYYSQIVNDFQKGDIAEGYSVSREKKESFPLTVTSAQKNPTAFYLCASSIRGRATGELFFGEGSRLTVL.